This entry lists 20 T cell receptor beta chains sequenced from one sample in a study of patients and donors after allogeneic stem cell transplantation. TCRdb recomputed calls from the RT-PCR reads with MiXCR, one row per CDR3 protein. The sample includes about a million distinct CDR3 sequences, about 20% of them seen just once. Sequenced input: blood, either unsorted or a sorted T cell fraction (not recorded which). These TCRs come from a human donor who was either an allogeneic HSCT recipient or a stem cell or donor lymphocyte infusion donor (not recorded which). It is not recorded whose cells these are; they may come from a transplant donor.

The chain joins TRBV4-3 to TRBJ2-5; D is perhaps TRBD2 (5 bases). The CDR3 has 13 amino acids. CDR1 is LGHNA and CDR2 is YSLEER in the germline V gene. The V gene lost 1 base and the J gene lost 6 bases, with 9 bases spanning the gap. This chain's CDR3 is CASSQGLAKTQYF. In nucleotides, the CDR3 is TGCGCCAGCAGCCAAGGGCTAGCAAAGACCCAGTACTTC.

This clonotype was counted a few times. The rearrangement links TRBV4-2 to TRBJ2-3; D is unresolved. Between the trimmed V and J ends, which lost 0 bases and 0 bases, there was a span of 10 bases. The germline V gene encodes CDR1 LGHNA and CDR2 YNFKEQ. The CDR3 sequence is 16 residues long. The CDR3 DNA reads TGTGCCAGCAGCCAAGACTGGGCGTCAAGCACAGATACGCAGTATTTT. This translates into CASSQDWASSTDTQYF.

The table lists this clonotype with a few counts. The chain links TRBV12-3 or TRBV12-4 to TRBJ2-1, with 10 bases fitting TRBD2. The CDR3 has 17 residues. Trimming took 5 bases from V and 0 from J; bases not matched to a gene: 7. The CDR3 region has the DNA TGTGCCAGCAGTCATAATAGCGGGAGGAGCTCCTACAATGAGCAGTTCTTC. Translation: CASSHNSGRSSYNEQFF.

V and J are TRBV30 and TRBJ1-1; no definite D call. The CDR3 is 14 residues long. Germline V gives CDR1 GTSNPN, CDR2 SVGIG (reference sequence). The V end lost 0 bases, the J end lost 6 bases, and 14 bases lay between the germline ends. The chain's CDR3 is CAWSVLTYYAEAFF. The CDR3 DNA is TGTGCCTGGAGTGTACTGACTTACTACGCTGAAGCTTTCTTT. The full variable domain, with the rest looked up from reference TRBV30 and TRBJ1-1, is SQTIHQWPATLVQPVGSPLSLECTVEGTSNPNLYWYRQAAGRGLQLLFYSVGIGQISSEVPQNLSASRPQDRQFILSSKKLLLSDSGFYLCAWSVLTYYAEAFFGQGTRLTVV.

The chain uses TRBV25-1 and TRBJ2-1, with D unresolved. Germline V lookup: CDR1 MGHDK, CDR2 SYGVNS. CDR3 length equals 14 residues. V gave up 0 bases and J gave up 3 bases, with 6 bases separating them. The CDR3 DNA reads TGTGCCAGCAGTGAATACGCCGACTACAATGAGCAGTTCTTC. Amino acids: CASSEYADYNEQFF. Complete variable domain (other parts from reference TRBV25-1 and TRBJ2-1): EADIYQTPRYLVIGTGKKITLECSQTMGHDKMYWYQQDPGMELHLIHYSYGVNSTEKGDLSSESTVSRIRTEHFPLTLESARPSHTSQYLCASSEYADYNEQFFGPGTRLTVL.

This clonotype has a handful of counts. This chain links TRBV6-1 with TRBJ1-2, with a weak D call TRBD1 (6 bases). In germline, CDR1 is MNHNS, CDR2 SASEGT. The V and J ends lost 7 bases and 7 bases respectively, with 16 bases between them. The CDR3 extends over 13 amino acids. CDR3 residues: CASTGGRFGGYTF. The DNA for the CDR3 is TGTGCCAGCACCGGGGGGCGCTTCGGTGGCTACACCTTC.

The V gene is TRBV6-5, the J gene TRBJ2-2; D is perhaps TRBD1 or TRBD2 (7 bases each). The CDR3 length is 16 residues. Germline V gene data show CDR1 as MNHEY and CDR2 as SVGAGI. The V gene lost 5 bases and the J gene lost 4 bases, with 17 bases spanning the gap. The CDR3 spells CASSHASGTVTGELFF. For the CDR3, the DNA is TGTGCCAGCAGTCACGCGAGCGGGACAGTCACCGGGGAGCTGTTTTTT.

This chain links TRBV20-1 with TRBJ2-5; 10 bases agree with TRBD1. Germline V CDR1 and CDR2: DFQATT, SNEGSKA (reference sequence). The CDR3 spans 14 residues. Germline trimming cut 2 bases from V and 4 bases from J; bases unmatched to any gene: 4. The DNA of the CDR3 is TGCAGTGCTAGACCCCGGGACAGGGGAGAGACCCAGTACTTC. It codes for CSARPRDRGETQYF.

The chain carries TRBV5-1 and TRBJ2-1; no clear D gene. V shed 4 bases and J shed 7 bases, with 12 bases lying between them. Germline CDR1 is SGHRS and CDR2 is YFSETQ. This CDR3 has 13 amino acids. DNA of the CDR3: TGCGCCAGCAGCGTAGGACCTGGAAATGAGCAGTTCTTC. This gives the protein CASSVGPGNEQFF.

The V gene is TRBV7-7, the J gene TRBJ1-1; D might be TRBD1 (5 bases). The CDR3 is made up of 14 amino acids. Germline V gene lookup returns CDR1 SSHAT and CDR2 FNYEAQ (reference sequence). V lost 5 bases and J lost 1, with 11 bases in between. Here the CDR3 DNA reads TGTGCCAGCAGCCCCTGGGGGGAGAACACTGAAGCTTTCTTT. Translated: CASSPWGENTEAFF. Supplemented by reference TRBV7-7 and TRBJ1-1, the full variable domain reads GAGVSQSPRYKVTKRGQDVTLRCDPISSHATLYWYQQALGQGPEFLTYFNYEAQPDKSGLPSDRFSAERPEGSISTLTIQRTEQRDSAMYRCASSPWGENTEAFFGQGTRLTVV.

The chain links TRBV12-3 or TRBV12-4 to TRBJ2-7; maybe TRBD1 (6 bases). The V end lost 5 bases, the J end lost 2 bases, and 19 bases lay between the germline ends. The CDR3 spans 16 residues. The CDR3 region has the DNA TGTGCCAGCAGTCCTTGGGGGCGGCAGGGGACCTACGAGCAGTACTTC. This gives the protein CASSPWGRQGTYEQYF.

The chain joins TRBV7-9 to TRBJ2-1, with 7 bases that match TRBD1. Per the germline V gene, CDR1 is SEHNR and CDR2 is FQNEAQ (reference sequence). After removal of 5 bases from V and 8 bases from J, the junction contained 9 bases not matched to a gene. The CDR3 consists of 14 residues. The CDR3 DNA reads TGTGCCAGCAGCCCATCCCAGGGGGTGGATGAGCAGTTCTTC. This gives the protein CASSPSQGVDEQFF.

The chain combines TRBV5-1 with TRBJ1-1; D not resolved. Germline loops: CDR1 SGHRS, CDR2 YFSETQ. The CDR3 has 13 residues. With 0 bases removed from V and 3 bases from J, the gap between germline ends came to 6 bases. The CDR3 sequence: CASSLVPYTEAFF. The CDR3 region has the DNA TGCGCCAGCAGCTTGGTCCCTTACACTGAAGCTTTCTTT.

In this sample, this clonotype turned up a few times. The chain joins TRBV5-1 to TRBJ2-5; TRBD2 is a possible D gene (5 bases). The CDR3 covers 14 residues. In germline, CDR1 is SGHRS, CDR2 YFSETQ. V lost 5 bases and J lost 5, with 16 bases in between. The CDR3 reads CASRFGTGWETQYF. In nucleotides, the CDR3 is TGCGCCAGCAGATTTGGAACGGGGTGGGAGACCCAGTACTTC.

This clonotype has at least ten counts. The gene calls are TRBV29-1 and TRBJ1-1; 11 bases match TRBD1. Looked up from germline, CDR1 is SQVTM and CDR2 is ANQGSEA. V trimming: 2 bases; J trimming: 5 bases; junction bases outside the gene matches: 7. CDR3 length: 15 amino acids. CDR3 in amino acids: CSVETHGQGATEAFF. CDR3 in DNA: TGCAGCGTTGAAACGCACGGACAGGGGGCAACTGAAGCTTTCTTT.

This clonotype was seen a handful of times. This rearrangement joins TRBV3-1 to TRBJ2-7; D could derive from TRBD1 or TRBD2 (5 bases each). The CDR3 loop spans 13 amino acids. Germline V lookup: CDR1 LGHDT, CDR2 YNNKEL (reference sequence). The V end was cut by 4 bases, the J end by 7 bases, with 14 bases between. The CDR3, as DNA: TGTGCCAGCAGCCTTGACGGGACGGCAGAGCAGTACTTC. Its protein product is CASSLDGTAEQYF.

There are a few counts of this clonotype. V is TRBV20-1 and J is TRBJ1-1; D remains unclear. V dropped 0 bases and J dropped 0 bases, with 11 bases sitting between them. Germline assignment: CDR1 DFQATT and CDR2 SNEGSKA (reference sequence). CDR3 length: 15 residues. The CDR3 DNA reads as TGCAGTGCTAGAGATTCTCAGGCAATGAACACTGAAGCTTTCTTT. This sequence encodes CSARDSQAMNTEAFF.

This chain joins TRBV5-1 and TRBJ1-2; a weak D match, TRBD1 (5 bases). Deletions cut 4 bases from V and 5 bases from J, with 18 bases between. CDR3 size: 15 residues. Germline V gives CDR1 SGHRS, CDR2 YFSETQ. The CDR3 DNA reads as TGCGCCAGCAGCCCTTACAGGAGACCGATTTATGGCTACACCTTC. It specifies CASSPYRRPIYGYTF.

This sequence joins TRBV4-3 and TRBJ2-3, with TRBD2 identical over 16 bases. The V gene end was trimmed by 3 bases and the J gene end by 5 bases; junction bases not matched to a gene: 2. CDR3 size: 16 residues. Germline CDR1 LGHNA, CDR2 YSLEER. CDR3 DNA: TGCGCCAGCAGCCAGGGACTAGCGGGGGGGGAAGATACGCAGTATTTT. Its translation: CASSQGLAGGEDTQYF.

This clonotype was observed a handful of times. J is TRBJ2-1 and V is TRBV5-1; D gene unclear. Germline CDR1 SGHRS, CDR2 YFSETQ. Trimming cost V 0 bases and J 7 bases, with 8 bases left between them. The CDR3 is 13 amino acids. CDR3 loop: CASSLEWGNEQFF. CDR3 sequence (DNA): TGCGCCAGCAGCTTGGAATGGGGTAATGAGCAGTTCTTC. The full variable domain, completed using reference TRBV5-1 and TRBJ2-1, is KAGVTQTPRYLIKTRGQQVTLSCSPISGHRSVSWYQQTPGQGLQFLFEYFSETQRNKGNFPGRFSGRQFSNSRSEMNVSTLELGDSALYLCASSLEWGNEQFFGPGTRLTVL.